These T cell receptor beta chains were read from a single sample in a study of T cells after yellow fever vaccination. A single record per CDR3 protein comes from TCRdb applying MiXCR to the 5' RACE reads. The table lists over 120,000 distinct CDR3 sequences, around 6.3% of them singletons. The sequenced sample was CD4+ T cells sorted from PBMCs, obtained 10 days after the yellow fever booster vaccination. These receptors all come from a man aged 30 to 39 who received the YFV17D yellow fever vaccine. CDR3s leave out the opening cysteine and the closing phenylalanine or tryptophan.

TRBV19,TRBJ1-1,ASSTTGLYTEAF
TRBV5-6,TRBJ2-1,ASTFVRSGTRGTDEQF
TRBV6-2/TRBV6-3,TRBJ2-7,ASQWSGSSYEQY
TRBV5-1,TRBJ2-1,ASSPDSGSYNEQF
TRBV3-1,TRBJ1-2,ASSLHGGGSGDYGYT
TRBV7-2,TRBJ2-7,ASSGVGPYLMQY
TRBV6-5,TRBJ2-7,ASSYSGLAGGRSYEQY
TRBV5-1,TRBJ2-1,ASSAPRSSYNEQF
TRBV12-3/TRBV12-4,TRBJ2-2,ASSLGGIGAGELF
TRBV27,TRBJ2-5,ASSLSNRAETQY
TRBV6-2/TRBV6-3,TRBJ2-2,ASNRVGELF
TRBV5-5,TRBJ1-1,ASSLVGKTEAF
TRBV20-1,TRBJ2-7,SARDGRGYEQY
TRBV28,TRBJ1-5,ASSGEGGNQPQH
TRBV20-1,TRBJ2-7,SASPDREQY
TRBV6-2/TRBV6-3,TRBJ2-7,ASSPDPWSSYEQY
TRBV29-1,TRBJ2-5,SVLRTVEETQY
TRBV27,TRBJ2-5,ASSPMVKFRVQETQY
TRBV3-1,TRBJ1-2,ASSQEDAYGYT
TRBV2,TRBJ2-5,ASSGGAGSGEETQY
TRBV7-8,TRBJ2-3,ASSLGVDTQY
TRBV6-2/TRBV6-3,TRBJ1-1,ASSLDRGTTEAF
TRBV5-1,TRBJ2-3,ASSLVASGSADTQY
TRBV11-2,TRBJ2-2,ASSSWDTGELF
TRBV5-4,TRBJ2-2,ASSPASGNTGELF
TRBV5-6,TRBJ2-1,ASSLAGGLNEQF
TRBV23-1,TRBJ2-7,ASSQSGGRQGACGRIRKY
TRBV18,TRBJ2-6,ASSPPNSGANVLT
TRBV7-8,TRBJ2-7,ASSFWQDAEQY
TRBV15,TRBJ1-2,ATGRDSNYGYT
TRBV19,TRBJ2-7,ASSLKSDYEQY
TRBV11-2,TRBJ2-1,ASSLRVTEQF
TRBV7-2,TRBJ2-5,ASSLGQGTKTQY
TRBV20-1,TRBJ1-5,SARDLSGNQPQH
TRBV19,TRBJ2-2,ASTRGVQAGELF
TRBV7-7,TRBJ2-1,ASSLEAGGEQF
TRBV7-2,TRBJ2-7,ASSTRQSYEQY
TRBV4-2,TRBJ2-7,ASSSTPPRGNRYEQY
TRBV30,TRBJ1-2,AWSVHSRTASFWAGYT
TRBV20-1,TRBJ2-4,SARVGGANIQY
TRBV7-3,TRBJ1-5,ASSPSGGKNQPQH
TRBV5-1,TRBJ2-1,ASRPTSGINNEQF
TRBV5-1,TRBJ2-5,ASSSPSGTRVTQY
TRBV2,TRBJ2-2,ASKARWSTGELF
TRBV28,TRBJ2-7,ASIPPGGTYEQY
TRBV20-1,TRBJ2-3,SAGGAGGPGSTDTQY
TRBV2,TRBJ1-1,ASRRDTGGENTEAF
TRBV29-1,TRBJ2-5,SAGQEQETQY
TRBV25-1,TRBJ2-1,ASTPRNSGSNEQF
TRBV5-1,TRBJ2-7,ASSLEQVYEQY
TRBV5-4,TRBJ2-1,ASSQDYQVQQF
TRBV20-1,TRBJ1-5,SASYGVNQPQH
TRBV20-1,TRBJ2-6,SARISSGANVLT
TRBV4-3,TRBJ2-3,ASSQESRGQGFADTQY
TRBV28,TRBJ2-5,ASRPGHPGAQY
TRBV19,TRBJ2-7,ASSRDGYEQY
TRBV20-1,TRBJ1-4,SAPRTGDEKLF
TRBV6-1,TRBJ2-1,ASSPTATVHNEQF
TRBV3-1,TRBJ2-3,ASSKRGLSTDTQY
TRBV15,TRBJ2-6,ATSRARTAGANVLT